Below are 23 T cell receptor beta chains sequenced from a single sample in a study of blood T cell repertoires in COVID-19 (dated by TCRdb to between 2020 and 2021). The library was produced with the immunoSEQ multiplex PCR assay. As stored in TCRdb, this immuneACCESS dataset retains in-frame rearrangements with V and J assigned. A fraction of the clones does not appear; measured against another copy, unresolved V genes explain less than half of the discrepancy, and the remainder lacks a known reason. The sample contains under 150,000 clones, roughly 82% of them found a single time. About 8.5% of the sample is held by the ten biggest clonotypes. Input material: peripheral blood. The receptors were gathered from a woman in her thirties or forties with acute or convalescent COVID-19.

The rearrangement links TRBV20-1 to TRBJ2-1, with 11 bases aligning to TRBD2. Germline lookup yields CDR1 DFQATT and CDR2 SNEGSKA (reference sequence). This CDR3 has 15 residues. Trimming cost V 3 bases and J 3 bases; bases outside gene matches: 4. The CDR3 spells CSASRSGGVYNEQFF. The CDR3 DNA sequence: TGCAGTGCTAGTCGTAGCGGGGGGGTCTACAATGAGCAGTTCTTC.

V and J are TRBV5-4 and TRBJ2-5; TRBD2 might be the D (5 bases). Germline CDR1 SGHNT, CDR2 YYREEE (reference sequence). The CDR3 totals 16 residues. The V end lost 2 bases, the J end lost 4 bases, and 18 bases lay between the germline ends. The CDR3 here is CASSFFSGNPSETQYF. CDR3 in DNA: TGTGCCAGCAGCTTTTTTTCGGGGAATCCTTCAGAGACCCAGTACTTC. Complete variable domain (other parts from reference TRBV5-4 and TRBJ2-5): ETGVTQSPTHLIKTRGQQVTLRCSSQSGHNTVSWYQQALGQGPQFIFQYYREEENGRGNFPPRFSGLQFPNYSSELNVNALELDDSALYLCASSFFSGNPSETQYFGPGTRLLVL.

The genes are TRBV4-3 and TRBJ2-2; unclear D gene. Germline CDR1 is LGHNA and CDR2 is YSLEER. The CDR3 length is 14 residues. Trimming left V 0 bases short and J 5 bases short, with 7 bases between. CDR3 in DNA: TGCGCCAGCAGCCAAGACAGGTTAACCGGGGAGCTGTTTTTT. This translates into CASSQDRLTGELFF.

J is TRBJ2-7 and V is TRBV11-2; the D gene is possibly TRBD2 (5 bases). CDR1 is SGHAT and CDR2 is FQNNGV in the germline V gene. CDR3 size: 13 residues. V was pared by 5 bases and J by 3 bases, with 11 bases between. In nucleotides, the CDR3 is TGTGCCAGCAGCACCGGGGTACTCTACGAGCAGTACTTC. Amino acids: CASSTGVLYEQYF.

This chain connects TRBV3-1 (or the pseudogene TRBV3-2) to TRBJ1-1; TRBD1 agrees at 8 bases. Trimming at V came to 5 bases and at J to 8 bases, leaving 4 bases not matched to a gene. The CDR3 is 12 amino acids. The germline CDR1 and CDR2 sequences are LGHDT and YNNKEL (reference sequence). This CDR3 reads CASSSRQGEAFF. As DNA, the CDR3 is TGTGCCAGCAGCTCACGACAGGGGGAAGCTTTCTTT.

The rearrangement links TRBV5-6 to TRBJ2-3, with 8 bases fitting TRBD1. Germline lookup yields CDR1 SGHDT and CDR2 YYEEEE. The CDR3 extends over 15 amino acids. V lost 6 bases and J lost 2; bases outside the gene matches: 8. This CDR3 reads CASTPGQGNTDTQYF. Here the CDR3 DNA reads TGTGCCAGCACCCCAGGACAGGGAAACACAGATACGCAGTATTTT.

The V gene is TRBV9, the J gene TRBJ2-3; the match to TRBD2 covers 10 bases. The germline CDR1 and CDR2 sequences are SGDLS and YYNGEE. This CDR3 contains 16 residues. Losses at the gene ends were 2 bases for V and 5 bases for J; bases not matched to a gene: 8. The CDR3 protein is CASSVSPRLAGDTQYF. The CDR3 DNA reads TGTGCCAGCAGCGTTTCCCCTAGACTAGCGGGAGATACGCAGTATTTT. Together with reference TRBV9 and TRBJ2-3, the CDR3 gives the full variable domain: DSGVTQTPKHLITATGQRVTLRCSPRSGDLSVYWYQQSLDQGLQFLIQYYNGEERAKGNILERFSAQQFPDLHSELNLSSLELGDSALYFCASSVSPRLAGDTQYFGPGTRLTVL.

The chain links TRBV7-2 to TRBJ2-7; 8 positions agree with TRBD1. Germline trimming cut 4 bases from V and 5 bases from J; bases unmatched to any gene: 10. The CDR3 spans 15 residues. CDR1 is SGHTA and CDR2 is FQGNSA in the germline V gene. The CDR3 spells CASSSGPQGANEQYF. The CDR3 coding sequence is TGTGCCAGCAGCTCCGGGCCCCAGGGGGCAAACGAGCAGTACTTC.

The genes are TRBV5-4 and TRBJ1-1, with unresolved D. The germline gives CDR1 SGHNT, CDR2 YYREEE (reference sequence). The CDR3 covers 13 residues. V dropped 0 bases and J dropped 9 bases, with 12 bases sitting between them. CDR3 nucleotide sequence: TGTGCCAGCAGCTTGGTTACGGAGAGTAAAGCTTTCTTT. It yields the protein CASSLVTESKAFF.

V is TRBV6-4 and J is TRBJ2-6, with D hard to call. The CDR3 is made up of 15 amino acids. The germline gives CDR1 MRHNA, CDR2 SNTAGT. The V gene lost 2 bases and the J gene lost 1 base, with 6 bases spanning the gap. In nucleotides, the CDR3 is TGTGCCAGCAGTGACAGCGTTTCTGGGGCCAACGTCCTGACTTTC. It codes for CASSDSVSGANVLTF.

The chain carries TRBV30 and TRBJ1-3; a possible D gene is TRBD1 (6 bases). The CDR3 sequence is 12 residues long. Germline assignment: CDR1 GTSNPN and CDR2 SVGIG (reference sequence). Trimming took off 0 bases at V and 8 bases at J, with 8 bases between the two ends. This CDR3 reads CAWSVGGDTIYF. The DNA for the CDR3 is TGTGCCTGGAGTGTAGGGGGTGACACCATATATTTT.

The chain uses TRBV30 and TRBJ1-2, with 7 nucleotides matching TRBD1. V lost 2 bases and J lost 3; bases outside the gene matches: 6. Germline-derived CDR1 and CDR2 are GTSNPN and SVGIG (reference sequence). CDR3 length equals 14 residues. The CDR3 DNA reads as TGTGCCTGGAGTCAGGGCACAGGGGACTATGGCTACACCTTC. Its translation: CAWSQGTGDYGYTF.

The rearrangement links TRBV30 to TRBJ2-7; 9 bases agree with TRBD1. This CDR3 is built from 13 residues. V lost 4 bases and J lost 0; bases outside the gene matches: 1. Germline V gene sequence: CDR1 GTSNPN, CDR2 SVGIG (reference sequence). Here the CDR3 reads CAWNRGLSYEQYF. The CDR3 region has the DNA TGTGCCTGGAACAGGGGGCTCTCCTACGAGCAGTACTTC. The variable domain in full, completed from reference TRBV30 and TRBJ2-7, reads SQTIHQWPATLVQPVGSPLSLECTVEGTSNPNLYWYRQAAGRGLQLLFYSVGIGQISSEVPQNLSASRPQDRQFILSSKKLLLSDSGFYLCAWNRGLSYEQYFGPGTRLTVT.

The chain couples TRBV5-1 to TRBJ2-1, with 9 bases fitting TRBD1. The CDR3 is 17 residues long. The V segment lost 0 bases and the J segment 6 bases; nucleotides outside the gene matches: 10. Germline loops: CDR1 SGHRS, CDR2 YFSETQ. The CDR3 DNA follows: TGCGCCAGCAGCTTGGCGCCGGGACAGGGCCTAGGCAATGAGCAGTTCTTC. Residues: CASSLAPGQGLGNEQFF.

V gene TRBV6-2 or TRBV6-3 combines with J gene TRBJ1-6, with 8 bases fitting TRBD1. With V trimmed by 4 bases and J by 7 bases, 6 bases remained unmatched. The CDR3 runs 15 residues. In germline, CDR1 is MNHEY, CDR2 SVGEGT. CDR3 amino acids: CASSSLDRANSPLHF. The CDR3 DNA reads as TGTGCCAGCAGTTCGCTGGACAGGGCGAATTCACCCCTCCACTTT.

The chain links TRBV24-1 to TRBJ2-1, with no clear D. The CDR3 totals 13 residues. V lost 3 bases, J lost 7 bases, and 9 bases lay in between. The germline gives CDR1 KGHDR, CDR2 SFDVKD. CDR3 DNA: TGTGCCACCAGTGATGGGCTTAGGAATGAGCAGTTCTTC. This encodes CATSDGLRNEQFF.

This clone was seen only once. The CDR3 DNA follows: TGTGCCAGCAGCCAGACGGGAGATACGCAGTATTTT. This encodes CASSQTGDTQYF. This chain links TRBV7-6 with TRBJ2-3, with D unclear. V lost 5 bases and J lost 5, with 8 bases in between. Germline assignment: CDR1 SGHVS and CDR2 FNYEAQ. The CDR3 has 12 amino acids.

The genes are TRBV6-6 and TRBJ1-2; tentative D call: TRBD1 (5 bases). The CDR3 totals 14 residues. Germline CDR1 is MNHNY and CDR2 is SVGAGI (reference sequence). Trimming removed 2 bases from V and 1 base from J, with 8 bases in between. The CDR3 spells CASSYETVNYGYTF. The CDR3, as DNA: TGTGCCAGCAGTTACGAGACAGTTAACTATGGCTACACCTTC.

This clone appeared a single time. The genes are TRBV3-1 (or the pseudogene TRBV3-2) and TRBJ2-7, with 7 bases aligning to TRBD2. The J segment lost 3 bases and the V segment lost 2 bases, leaving 13 bases of the junction unmatched. Germline CDR1 reads LGHDT; CDR2 reads YNNKEL (reference sequence). The CDR3 is 17 residues long. The CDR3 DNA sequence: TGTGCCAGCAGCCAAAATCCCCTCCCAGCGGGGTTCTACGAGCAGTACTTC. Amino acids: CASSQNPLPAGFYEQYF.

CDR3 sequence: CASRRTSGTYEQYF. The CDR3, as DNA: TGTGCCAGCCGACGGACTAGCGGTACCTACGAGCAGTACTTC. This chain links TRBV5-8 with TRBJ2-7, with 10 bases aligning to TRBD2. V gave up 7 bases and J gave up 2 bases; unmatched junction bases: 6. The CDR3 is 14 amino acids. Germline V CDR1 and CDR2: SGHTS, YDEGEE.

CDR3 sequence reads: CASSGRQDTEAFF. The CDR3 DNA follows: TGTGCCAGCAGTGGGAGGCAGGACACTGAAGCTTTCTTT. The chain uses TRBV2 and TRBJ1-1; no reliable D call. The CDR3 runs to 13 residues. The germline V and J ends were trimmed by 4 bases and 3 bases, with 9 bases remaining between them. The germline gives CDR1 SNHLY, CDR2 FYNNEI.

The chain recombines TRBV19 with TRBJ2-7; 8 bases match TRBD1. The CDR3 extends over 13 amino acids. Germline CDR1 is LNHDA and CDR2 is SQIVND (reference sequence). J lost 2 bases, V lost 6 bases, and 3 bases had no gene match. CDR3 amino acids: CASRRTGTYEQYF. The CDR3 nucleotides read TGTGCCAGTAGACGGACAGGGACCTACGAGCAGTACTTC.

The J gene is TRBJ2-2, the V gene TRBV24-1; D may be TRBD1 (6 bases). V lost 12 bases to trimming and J lost 5 bases, with 12 bases between them. The CDR3 runs 12 residues. The germline V gene has CDR1 KGHDR and CDR2 SFDVKD. The CDR3 nucleotides read TGTGCCGCAGCGCAGGGGACCGGGGAGCTGTTTTTT. Translating it yields CAAAQGTGELFF.